This TCR beta chain was documented in a study of blood T cell repertoires in COVID-19. Study as a whole: Acute and convalescent COVID-19 samples came from the United States, Italy and Spain. The cDNA or gDNA used as material had been derived from T cells, B-cell-depleted T cells, or PBMCs.

Authors' analysis steps: Amplified reference gene primers provided the basis for estimating nucleated cell counts. Clones were read by immunoSEQ multiplex PCR, and TCRdb kept only the in-frame ones, dropping some. Clone size and V and J calls were adopted from that table, with D and trimming inferred from the DNA. Among about 35,000 clones listed, roughly 86% were seen once. The sequence came from an elderly man with active or convalescent COVID-19. Sequenced sample: peripheral blood.

In DNA, the CDR3 is TGTGCCAGCAGCAGGACAGGGAGGTGGGAAAAACTGTTTTTT. This sequence encodes CASSRTGRWEKLFF. The chain is built from TRBV7-8 and TRBJ1-4; 8 bases fit TRBD1. The J segment lost 8 bases and the V segment lost 5 bases, leaving 7 bases of the junction unmatched. The CDR3 length is 14 residues. Germline CDR1 SGHVS, CDR2 FQNEAQ.